This T cell receptor beta chain emerged from a study of blood T cell repertoires in COVID-19. As for the study in general: The United States, Italy and Spain provided the acute and convalescent COVID-19 samples. T cells, B-cell-depleted T cells, or PBMCs provided the cDNA or gDNA that served as material.

Per the study methods: Amplified reference gene primers provided the basis for estimating nucleated cell counts. Data came from immunoSEQ multiplex PCR; TCRdb stores just in-frame clones and leaves some out. V, J and clone size were drawn from that table, and D and trimming were deduced from the DNA. The sample has some 240,000 clones, around 87% seen once. V lost 3 bases, J lost 4 bases, and 14 bases stayed unmatched. The CDR3 consists of 19 residues. Germline V gene sequence: CDR1 SGHNT, CDR2 YYREEE (reference sequence). Source material: peripheral blood. The V call is TRBV5-4, the J call TRBJ2-5; 14 nucleotides align to TRBD2. This receptor was obtained from a man in his 60s who had recovered from COVID-19. CDR3 protein: CASSSRTSGGSWYRETQYF. The CDR3 DNA sequence: TGTGCCAGCAGCTCAAGGACTAGCGGGGGGTCCTGGTATCGAGAGACCCAGTACTTC.